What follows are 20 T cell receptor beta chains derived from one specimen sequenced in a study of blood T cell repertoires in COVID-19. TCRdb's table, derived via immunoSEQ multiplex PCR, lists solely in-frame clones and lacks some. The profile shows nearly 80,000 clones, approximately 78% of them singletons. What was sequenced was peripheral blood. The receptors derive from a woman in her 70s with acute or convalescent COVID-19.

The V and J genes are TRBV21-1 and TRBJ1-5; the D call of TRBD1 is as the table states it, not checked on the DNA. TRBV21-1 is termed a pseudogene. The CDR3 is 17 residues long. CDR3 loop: CASSKPGTATSNQPQHF. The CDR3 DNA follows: TGTGCCAGCAGCAAACCGGGGACAGCTACTAGCAATCAGCCCCAGCATTTT.

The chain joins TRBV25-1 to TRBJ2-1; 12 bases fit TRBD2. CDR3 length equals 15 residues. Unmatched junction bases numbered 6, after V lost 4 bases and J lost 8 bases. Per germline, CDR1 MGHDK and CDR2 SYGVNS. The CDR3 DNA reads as TGTGCCAGCAGTGGATGGACTAGCGGGAACGATGAGCAGTTCTTC. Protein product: CASSGWTSGNDEQFF.

Here the CDR3 DNA reads TGCGCCAGCAGTGAGGGGGGACTAGCCCCCGGGGAGCTGTTTTTT. Its protein product is CASSEGGLAPGELFF. This sequence joins TRBV10-2 and TRBJ2-2; 9 positions match TRBD2. The CDR3 length is 15 residues. The germline V gene encodes CDR1 WSHSY and CDR2 SAAADI. J was trimmed by 6 bases and V by 2 bases; bases with no gene match: 4.

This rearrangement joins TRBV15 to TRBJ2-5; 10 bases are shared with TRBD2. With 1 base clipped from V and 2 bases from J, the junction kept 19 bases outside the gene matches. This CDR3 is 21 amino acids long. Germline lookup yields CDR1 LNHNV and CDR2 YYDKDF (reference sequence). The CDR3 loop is CATSRGNSIFLSSGGQETQYF. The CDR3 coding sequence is TGTGCCACCAGCAGAGGAAACTCTATCTTCTTGTCTAGCGGGGGACAAGAGACCCAGTACTTC.

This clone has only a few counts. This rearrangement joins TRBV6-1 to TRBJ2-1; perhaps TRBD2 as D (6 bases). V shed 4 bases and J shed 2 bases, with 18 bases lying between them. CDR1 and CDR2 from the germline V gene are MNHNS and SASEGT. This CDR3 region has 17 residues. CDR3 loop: CASSVPSAGGAYNEQFF. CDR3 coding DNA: TGTGCCAGCAGTGTACCATCCGCCGGCGGGGCCTACAATGAGCAGTTCTTC.

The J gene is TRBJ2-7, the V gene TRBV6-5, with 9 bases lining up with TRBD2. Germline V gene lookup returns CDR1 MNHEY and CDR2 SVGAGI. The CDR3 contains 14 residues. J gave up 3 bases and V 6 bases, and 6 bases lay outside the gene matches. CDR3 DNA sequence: TGTGCCAGCAGAGGGGCTAGCGGGAACTACGAGCAGTACTTC. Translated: CASRGASGNYEQYF.

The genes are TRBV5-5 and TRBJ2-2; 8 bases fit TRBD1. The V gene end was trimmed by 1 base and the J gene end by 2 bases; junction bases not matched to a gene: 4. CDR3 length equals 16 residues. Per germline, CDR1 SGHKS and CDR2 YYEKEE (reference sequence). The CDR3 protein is CASSLTDRGNTGELFF. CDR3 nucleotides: TGTGCCAGCAGCTTGACCGACAGGGGAAACACCGGGGAGCTGTTTTTT.

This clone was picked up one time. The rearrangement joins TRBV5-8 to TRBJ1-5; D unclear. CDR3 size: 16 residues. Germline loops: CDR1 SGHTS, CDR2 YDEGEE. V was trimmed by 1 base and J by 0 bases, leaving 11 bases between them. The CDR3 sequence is CASSLLLSNSNQPQHF. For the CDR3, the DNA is TGTGCCAGCAGCTTGTTACTTAGCAATAGCAATCAGCCCCAGCATTTT.

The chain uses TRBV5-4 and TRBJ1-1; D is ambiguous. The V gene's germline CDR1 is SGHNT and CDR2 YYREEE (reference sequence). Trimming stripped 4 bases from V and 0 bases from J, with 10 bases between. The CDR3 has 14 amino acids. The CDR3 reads CASSPPGVNTEAFF. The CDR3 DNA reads TGTGCCAGCAGCCCCCCTGGAGTGAACACTGAAGCTTTCTTT.

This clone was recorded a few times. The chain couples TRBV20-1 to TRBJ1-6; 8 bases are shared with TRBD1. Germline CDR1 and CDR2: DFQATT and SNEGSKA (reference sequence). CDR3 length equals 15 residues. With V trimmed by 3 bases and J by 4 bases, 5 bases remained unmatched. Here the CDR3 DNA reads TGCAGTGCTAGTCCAGGGGGCGGGTATAATTCACCCCTCCACTTT. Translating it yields CSASPGGGYNSPLHF.

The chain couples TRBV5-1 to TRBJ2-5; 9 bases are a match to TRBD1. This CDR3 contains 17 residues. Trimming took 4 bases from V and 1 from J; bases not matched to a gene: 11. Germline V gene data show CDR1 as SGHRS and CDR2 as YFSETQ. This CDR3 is CASSPRPGTGIQETQYF. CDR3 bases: TGCGCCAGCAGCCCTCGACCGGGGACAGGGATCCAAGAGACCCAGTACTTC.

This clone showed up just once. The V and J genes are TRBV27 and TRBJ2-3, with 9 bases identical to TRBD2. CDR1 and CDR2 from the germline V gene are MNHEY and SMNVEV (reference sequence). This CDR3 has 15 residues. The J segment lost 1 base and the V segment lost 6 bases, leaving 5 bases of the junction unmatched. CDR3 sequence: CASSLASGGTDTQYF. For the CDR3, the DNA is TGTGCCAGCAGCCTTGCTAGCGGGGGCACAGATACGCAGTATTTT.

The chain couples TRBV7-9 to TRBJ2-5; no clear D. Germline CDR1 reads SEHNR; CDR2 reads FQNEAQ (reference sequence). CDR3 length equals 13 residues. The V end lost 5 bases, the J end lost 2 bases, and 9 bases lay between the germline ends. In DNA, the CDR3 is TGTGCCAGCAGCCCGCGTACTCAAGAGACCCAGTACTTC. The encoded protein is CASSPRTQETQYF.

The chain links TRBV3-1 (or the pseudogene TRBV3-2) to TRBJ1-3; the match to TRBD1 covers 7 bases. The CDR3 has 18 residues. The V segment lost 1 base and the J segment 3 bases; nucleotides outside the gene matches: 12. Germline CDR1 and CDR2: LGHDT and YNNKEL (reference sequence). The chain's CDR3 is CASSQGRFTGAVGNTIYF. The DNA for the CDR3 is TGTGCCAGCAGCCAAGGGCGTTTTACAGGGGCGGTTGGAAACACCATATATTTT.

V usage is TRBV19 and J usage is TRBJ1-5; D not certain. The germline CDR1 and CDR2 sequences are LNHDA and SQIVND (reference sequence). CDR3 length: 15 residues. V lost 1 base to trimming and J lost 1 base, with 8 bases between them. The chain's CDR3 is CASSIGQVSNQPQHF. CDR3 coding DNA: TGTGCCAGTAGTATAGGGCAGGTGAGCAATCAGCCCCAGCATTTT.

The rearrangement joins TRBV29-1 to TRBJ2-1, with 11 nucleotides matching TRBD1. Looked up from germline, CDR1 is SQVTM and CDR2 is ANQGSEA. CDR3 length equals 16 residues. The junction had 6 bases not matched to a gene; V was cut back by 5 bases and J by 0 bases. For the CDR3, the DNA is TGCAGCGTTCCGAGGACAGGGGGCGGCTCCTACAATGAGCAGTTCTTC. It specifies CSVPRTGGGSYNEQFF.

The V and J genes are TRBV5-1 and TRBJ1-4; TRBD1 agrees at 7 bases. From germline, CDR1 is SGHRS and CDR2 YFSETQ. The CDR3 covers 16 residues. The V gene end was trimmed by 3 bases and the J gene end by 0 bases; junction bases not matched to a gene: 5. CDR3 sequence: CASSSGQVATNEKLFF. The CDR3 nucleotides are TGCGCCAGCAGCTCCGGACAGGTTGCAACTAATGAAAAACTGTTTTTT.

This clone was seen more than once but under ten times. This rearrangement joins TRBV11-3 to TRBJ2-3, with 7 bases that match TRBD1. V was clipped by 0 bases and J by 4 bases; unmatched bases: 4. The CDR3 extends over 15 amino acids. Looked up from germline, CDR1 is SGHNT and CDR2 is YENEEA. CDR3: CASSLDYRGADTQYF. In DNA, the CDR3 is TGTGCCAGCAGCTTAGATTACAGGGGAGCAGATACGCAGTATTTT.

This CDR3 reads CASSLEGERYGYTF. DNA for the CDR3: TGCGCCAGCAGCTTGGAGGGGGAAAGGTATGGCTACACCTTC. The V call is TRBV5-1, the J call TRBJ1-2; the D gene is possibly TRBD1 (6 bases). The CDR3 consists of 14 residues. Deletions cut 0 bases from V and 5 bases from J, with 11 bases between. The V gene's germline CDR1 is SGHRS and CDR2 YFSETQ.

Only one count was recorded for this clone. The CDR3 DNA follows: TGTGCCAGCAGTGACACAGCCCAAGAGACCCAGTACTTC. This gives the protein CASSDTAQETQYF. The rearrangement joins TRBV28 to TRBJ2-5; D gene ambiguous. Germline V gene sequence: CDR1 MDHEN, CDR2 SYDVKM. The V end lost 5 bases, the J end lost 1 base, and 8 bases lay between the germline ends. The CDR3 runs 13 residues.